This TCR beta chain was captured by sequencing in a study of blood T cell repertoires in COVID-19. Authors' analysis steps: Nucleated cell counts were estimated from reference gene primer amplification. Libraries were prepared by immunoSEQ multiplex PCR; TCRdb keeps only in-frame clonotypes and omits some of them. V and J calls plus clone size are reproduced from that table; the DNA served to infer D and trimming. The sample lists around 300,000 clones; around nine tenths were seen once. Cohort assignment relied on participant-reported clinical history. This CDR3 has 14 residues. V shed 0 bases, J shed 8 bases, and the junction held 7 bases outside the gene matches. Per germline, CDR1 SGHTS and CDR2 YDEGEE.

The V call is TRBV5-8, the J call TRBJ1-2, with 7 bases identical to TRBD1. The sequence was collected from a woman aged 40 to 50 who had recovered from COVID-19. Sequenced: PBMCs or T cells enriched from blood (not recorded which). CDR3 sequence: CASSLGQGVYGYTF. The CDR3 nucleotides read TGTGCCAGCAGCTTGGGACAGGGAGTTTACGGCTACACCTTC.